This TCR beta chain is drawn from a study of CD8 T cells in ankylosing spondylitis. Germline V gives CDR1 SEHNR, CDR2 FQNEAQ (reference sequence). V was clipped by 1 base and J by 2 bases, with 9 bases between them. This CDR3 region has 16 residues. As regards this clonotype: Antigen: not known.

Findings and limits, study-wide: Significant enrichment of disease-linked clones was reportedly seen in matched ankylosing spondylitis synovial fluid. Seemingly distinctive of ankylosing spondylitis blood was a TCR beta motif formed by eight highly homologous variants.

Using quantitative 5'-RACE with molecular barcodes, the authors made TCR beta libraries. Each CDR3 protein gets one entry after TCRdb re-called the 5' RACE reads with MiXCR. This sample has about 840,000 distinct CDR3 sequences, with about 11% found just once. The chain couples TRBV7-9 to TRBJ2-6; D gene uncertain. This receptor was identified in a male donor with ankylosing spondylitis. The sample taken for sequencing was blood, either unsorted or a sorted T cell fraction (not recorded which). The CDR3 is CASSLVKGPGANVLTF. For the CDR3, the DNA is TGTGCCAGCAGCTTAGTAAAGGGCCCTGGGGCCAACGTCCTGACTTTC. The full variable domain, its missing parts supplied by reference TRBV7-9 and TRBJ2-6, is DTGVSQNPRHKITKRGQNVTFRCDPISEHNRLYWYRQTLGQGPEFLTYFQNEAQLEKSRLLSDRFSAERPKGSFSTLEIQRTEQGDSAMYLCASSLVKGPGANVLTFGAGSRLTVL.